One sample yielded the 22 T cell receptor beta chains listed below, sequenced in a study of OX40 agonist ivuxolimab in advanced cancers. This table comes from immunoSEQ multiplex PCR, and its TCRdb copy is limited to in-frame clones, with some not included. The table lists about 83,000 clones, approximately 79% of them singletons. The material sequenced was CD4+ or CD8+ T cells sorted from blood, taken in a trial of the OX40 agonist ivuxolimab. All receptors derive from an adult with an advanced solid tumor such as melanoma, head and neck, liver or kidney cancer.

The rearrangement joins TRBV7-2 to TRBJ1-3; 7 bases match TRBD1. The CDR3 runs 16 residues. In germline, CDR1 is SGHTA, CDR2 FQGNSA. V lost 6 bases and J lost 5; bases outside the gene matches: 13. CDR3 sequence reads: CASSPSQPGQRNTIYF. CDR3 nucleotide sequence: TGTGCCAGCAGTCCGTCCCAGCCGGGACAGAGAAACACCATATATTTT. Using reference TRBV7-2 and TRBJ1-3 for the parts outside the CDR3, the full variable domain is GAGVSQSPSNKVTEKGKDVELRCDPISGHTALYWYRQSLGQGLEFLIYFQGNSAPDKSGLPSDRFSAERTGGSVSTLTIQRTQQEDSAVYLCASSPSQPGQRNTIYFGEGSWLTVV.

The rearrangement uses TRBV15 and TRBJ1-5; 7 bases are shared with TRBD1. After removal of 0 bases from V and 8 bases from J, the junction contained 1 base not matched to a gene. Germline values: CDR1 LNHNV, CDR2 YYDKDF (reference sequence). This CDR3 is 13 amino acids long. The DNA of the CDR3 is TGTGCCACCAGCAGAGATCAGGGGGAGCCCCAGCATTTT. Protein: CATSRDQGEPQHF.

This chain uses TRBV27 with TRBJ2-7; TRBD1 matches at 7 bases. J was trimmed by 0 bases and V by 6 bases; bases with no gene match: 8. CDR3 length: 15 residues. Germline V gives CDR1 MNHEY, CDR2 SMNVEV (reference sequence). The CDR3 region is CASSRQGASSYEQYF. As DNA, the CDR3 is TGTGCCAGCAGCAGACAGGGTGCCAGCTCCTACGAGCAGTACTTC.

CDR3 bases: TGTGCCAGCAGTTACGATCCCTTTGCAACTAATGAAAAACTGTTTTTT. Its translation is CASSYDPFATNEKLFF. The rearrangement joins TRBV6-5 to TRBJ1-4; D is unresolved. Deletions cut 2 bases from V and 0 bases from J, with 10 bases between. Looked up from germline, CDR1 is MNHEY and CDR2 is SVGAGI. There are 16 residues in the CDR3.

The V gene is TRBV6-1, the J gene TRBJ1-1; D is unresolved. The CDR3 extends over 12 amino acids. The germline gives CDR1 MNHNS, CDR2 SASEGT. The V gene lost 6 bases and the J gene lost 3 bases, with 8 bases spanning the gap. The CDR3: CASRDRYTEAFF. The CDR3 region has the DNA TGTGCCAGCAGGGATAGGTACACTGAAGCTTTCTTT.

The chain recombines TRBV13 with TRBJ2-7; D gene unclear. Trimming left V 3 bases short and J 1 base short, with 10 bases between. CDR3 length: 14 residues. CDR1 is PRHDT, CDR2 FYEKMQ, per germline (reference sequence). CDR3 in DNA: TGTGCCAGCAGCTTCAAGACAATTTCCTACGAGCAGTACTTC. Translation: CASSFKTISYEQYF.

This rearrangement joins TRBV7-9 to TRBJ2-7; tentatively, D is TRBD2 (5 bases). The V end was cut by 5 bases, the J end by 3 bases, with 11 bases between. CDR3 length equals 13 residues. From germline, CDR1 is SEHNR and CDR2 FQNEAQ (reference sequence). Here the CDR3 reads CASSPVAGYEQYF. CDR3 DNA: TGTGCCAGCAGCCCTGTCGCGGGCTACGAGCAGTACTTC.

V and J are TRBV28 and TRBJ2-5, with TRBD2 as a possible D gene (6 bases). The CDR3 is made up of 17 amino acids. In germline, CDR1 is MDHEN, CDR2 SYDVKM. With 6 bases removed from V and 5 bases from J, the gap between germline ends came to 25 bases. CDR3: CASREIGLTRSGETQYF. The CDR3 DNA reads as TGTGCCAGCAGAGAGATCGGACTGACCAGGAGCGGGGAGACCCAGTACTTC.

The rearrangement joins TRBV7-2 to TRBJ2-1; TRBD1 might be the D (6 bases). CDR3 length: 14 amino acids. The V end was cut by 5 bases, the J end by 9 bases, with 17 bases between. Germline values: CDR1 SGHTA, CDR2 FQGNSA. Here the CDR3 reads CASSTRQSRGEQFF. DNA of the CDR3: TGTGCCAGCAGCACCAGACAGTCCAGGGGTGAGCAGTTCTTC. Using reference TRBV7-2 and TRBJ2-1 for the parts outside the CDR3, the full variable domain is GAGVSQSPSNKVTEKGKDVELRCDPISGHTALYWYRQSLGQGLEFLIYFQGNSAPDKSGLPSDRFSAERTGGSVSTLTIQRTQQEDSAVYLCASSTRQSRGEQFFGPGTRLTVL.

V and J are TRBV5-1 and TRBJ2-6, with 12 bases that match TRBD2. Germline values: CDR1 SGHRS, CDR2 YFSETQ. There are 19 residues in the CDR3. V dropped 0 bases and J dropped 2; count of bases not matched to a gene: 6. The CDR3: CASSLVPSGGAAGANVLTF. In nucleotides, the CDR3 is TGCGCCAGCAGCTTGGTTCCTAGCGGGGGGGCGGCTGGGGCCAACGTCCTGACTTTC.

The chain employs TRBV7-2 and TRBJ2-7; 9 bases are a match to TRBD1. The CDR3 consists of 14 residues. Trimming at V came to 3 bases and at J to 1 base, leaving 1 base not matched to a gene. Germline V CDR1 and CDR2: SGHTA, FQGNSA. CDR3 nucleotides: TGTGCCAGCAGCTTCGACAGGGGGTCCTACGAGCAGTACTTC. It yields the protein CASSFDRGSYEQYF.

The chain carries TRBV5-6 and TRBJ2-3, with TRBD2 identical over 8 bases. The CDR3 consists of 15 residues. The germline gives CDR1 SGHDT, CDR2 YYEEEE. The J segment lost 6 bases and the V segment lost 5 bases, leaving 11 bases of the junction unmatched. The CDR3 spells CASSYQRGTQDTQYF. DNA for the CDR3: TGTGCCAGCAGTTACCAGCGGGGGACGCAGGATACGCAGTATTTT.

This clone was observed many times. The chain links TRBV2 to TRBJ2-2; no reliable D call. CDR3 length: 13 residues. Germline values: CDR1 SNHLY, CDR2 FYNNEI. Trimming removed 8 bases at V and 6 bases at J, with 13 bases between. The CDR3: CASQSGPAGELFF. CDR3 nucleotides: TGTGCCAGCCAGAGTGGCCCAGCCGGGGAGCTGTTTTTT.

The CDR3 region has the DNA TGTGCCACCCAGGGGACCCGGCTGCCCCAGCATTTT. This translates into CATQGTRLPQHF. The chain combines TRBV13 with TRBJ1-5; TRBD1 is a possible D gene (6 bases). The CDR3 is 12 residues long. CDR1 PRHDT and CDR2 FYEKMQ come from the germline V gene (reference sequence). The V end lost 10 bases, the J end lost 9 bases, and 16 bases lay between the germline ends.

J is TRBJ2-7 and V is TRBV6-6; tentatively, D is TRBD2 (6 bases). Germline-derived CDR1 and CDR2 are MNHNY and SVGAGI (reference sequence). This CDR3 is 15 amino acids long. The ends were cut back, 6 bases at V and 0 bases at J, with 15 bases in the middle. CDR3 nucleotide sequence: TGTGCCAGCAGGGAGGGACTCTTATCCTCCTACGAGCAGTACTTC. It is translated as CASREGLLSSYEQYF.

The chain couples TRBV20-1 to TRBJ1-1, with D uncertain. Germline CDR1 reads DFQATT; CDR2 reads SNEGSKA (reference sequence). V dropped 3 bases and J dropped 11 bases, with 13 bases sitting between them. The CDR3 runs to 11 residues. CDR3 DNA: TGCAGTGCTAGCAATAGGGATCGCGCTTTCTTT. Protein product: CSASNRDRAFF.

The chain recombines TRBV6-5 with TRBJ1-2; the match to TRBD1 covers 10 bases. In germline, CDR1 is MNHEY, CDR2 SVGAGI. This CDR3 region has 12 residues. After removal of 6 bases from V and 13 bases from J, the junction contained 8 bases not matched to a gene. This CDR3 reads CASSNGQGEFTF. Here the CDR3 DNA reads TGTGCCAGCAGCAACGGACAGGGGGAGTTCACCTTC.

This chain links TRBV5-5 with TRBJ2-2; D is uncertain. Germline CDR1 and CDR2: SGHKS and YYEKEE (reference sequence). V lost 3 bases to trimming and J lost 6 bases, with 6 bases between them. CDR3 size: 12 residues. The CDR3 sequence: CASSSPPGELFF. As DNA, the CDR3 is TGTGCCAGCAGCTCCCCCCCCGGGGAGCTGTTTTTT. The full variable domain, rest sourced from reference TRBV5-5 and TRBJ2-2, is DAGVTQSPTHLIKTRGQQVTLRCSPISGHKSVSWYQQVLGQGPQFIFQYYEKEERGRGNFPDRFSARQFPNYSSELNVNALLLGDSALYLCASSSPPGELFFGEGSRLTVL.

The chain recombines TRBV6-5 with TRBJ2-1; D is perhaps TRBD2 (5 bases). The CDR3 consists of 14 residues. Between the trimmed V and J ends, which lost 6 bases and 1 base, there was a span of 10 bases. Germline lookup yields CDR1 MNHEY and CDR2 SVGAGI. CDR3 coding DNA: TGTGCCAGCAGGCGAGGGTTTTCCTACAATGAGCAGTTCTTC. Translation gives CASRRGFSYNEQFF.

The V call is TRBV10-1, the J call TRBJ1-5; D not resolved. Germline V gene sequence: CDR1 WNHNN, CDR2 SYGVQD (reference sequence). Trimming removed 3 bases at V and 2 bases at J, with 5 bases between. The CDR3 extends over 13 amino acids. The CDR3 region has the DNA TGCGCCAGCAGTGAAACAGGCAATCAGCCCCAGCATTTT. It yields the protein CASSETGNQPQHF.

This chain joins TRBV20-1 and TRBJ1-2; D gene ambiguous. Germline V gene sequence: CDR1 DFQATT, CDR2 SNEGSKA (reference sequence). CDR3 length: 9 residues. The V and J ends lost 3 bases and 7 bases respectively, with 3 bases between them. As DNA, the CDR3 is TGCAGTGCTAGTATTGGCTACACCTTC. The encoded protein is CSASIGYTF.

This chain connects TRBV5-1 to TRBJ1-6, with unresolved D. CDR1 is SGHRS, CDR2 YFSETQ, per germline. The CDR3 length is 14 residues. The germline V and J ends were trimmed by 3 bases and 8 bases, with 12 bases remaining between them. CDR3 nucleotides: TGCGCCAGCAGCTCAGACCCACGGGATTCACCCCTCCACTTT. As protein: CASSSDPRDSPLHF.